This TCR beta chain was identified in a study of CXCR3-negative and CXCR3-positive naive CD8 T cells. Study-wide points: Memory CD8+ T cell repertoires were far less diverse than both naive subsets.

Turning to this clonotype: No antigen is known for it.

The study sorted every CD8+ T cell subset in triplicate at 250,000 to 300,000 cells each. Preparation of TRB cDNA libraries relied on 5' RACE carrying UMI labels. TCRdb re-called the 5' RACE reads; every CDR3 protein appears as one record, without DNA. The sample includes about 56,000 distinct CDR3 sequences. The CDR3 totals 12 residues. The germline CDR1 and CDR2 sequences are SGHNT and YENEEA. The rearrangement links TRBV11-3 to TRBJ1-1; the D call from TCRdb, TRBD1, cannot be confirmed without DNA. The sequence was collected from a human donor in good health. Some clones in this sample may be carry-over from other donors' samples. Sequenced: memory CD8+ T cells from blood. The CDR3 loop is CASSARQGRAFF.